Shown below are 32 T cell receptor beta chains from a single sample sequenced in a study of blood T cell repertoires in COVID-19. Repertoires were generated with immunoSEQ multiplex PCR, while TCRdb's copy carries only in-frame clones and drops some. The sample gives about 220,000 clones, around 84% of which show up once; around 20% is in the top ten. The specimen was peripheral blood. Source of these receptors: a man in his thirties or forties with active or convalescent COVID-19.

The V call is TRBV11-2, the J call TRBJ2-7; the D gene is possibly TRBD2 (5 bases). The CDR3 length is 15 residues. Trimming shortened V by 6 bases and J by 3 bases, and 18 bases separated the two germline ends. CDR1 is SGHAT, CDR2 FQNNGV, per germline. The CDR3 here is CASRRTGVDVYEQYF. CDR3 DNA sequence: TGTGCCAGCAGGAGAACCGGGGTAGACGTCTACGAGCAGTACTTC.

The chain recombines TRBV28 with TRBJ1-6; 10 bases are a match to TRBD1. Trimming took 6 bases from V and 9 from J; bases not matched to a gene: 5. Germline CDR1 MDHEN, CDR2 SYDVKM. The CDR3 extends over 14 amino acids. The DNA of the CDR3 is TGTGCCAGCAGGGAGACAGGGGGCGTTTCACCCCTCCACTTT. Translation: CASRETGGVSPLHF.

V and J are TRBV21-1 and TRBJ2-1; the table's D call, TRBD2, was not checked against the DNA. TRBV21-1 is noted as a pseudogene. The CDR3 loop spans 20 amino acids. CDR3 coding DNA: TGTGCCAGCGGACCATGGTGGGGGGCTAGCGGGAGGGCCACAAATAATGAGCAGTTCTTC. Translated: CASGPWWGASGRATNNEQFF.

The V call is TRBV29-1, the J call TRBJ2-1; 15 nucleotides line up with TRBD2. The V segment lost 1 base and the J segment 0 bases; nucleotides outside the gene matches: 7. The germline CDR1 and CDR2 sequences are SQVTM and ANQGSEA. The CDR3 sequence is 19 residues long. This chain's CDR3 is CSVEGGLAGGGPSYNEQFF. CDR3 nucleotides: TGCAGCGTTGAAGGCGGACTAGCGGGAGGGGGACCCTCCTACAATGAGCAGTTCTTC.

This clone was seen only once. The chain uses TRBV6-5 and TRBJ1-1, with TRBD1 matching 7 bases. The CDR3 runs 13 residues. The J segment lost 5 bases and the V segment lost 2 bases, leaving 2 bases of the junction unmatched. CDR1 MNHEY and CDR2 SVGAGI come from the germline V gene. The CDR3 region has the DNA TGTGCCAGCAGTTACGTGACAGGGACTGAAGCTTTCTTT. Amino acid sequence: CASSYVTGTEAFF.

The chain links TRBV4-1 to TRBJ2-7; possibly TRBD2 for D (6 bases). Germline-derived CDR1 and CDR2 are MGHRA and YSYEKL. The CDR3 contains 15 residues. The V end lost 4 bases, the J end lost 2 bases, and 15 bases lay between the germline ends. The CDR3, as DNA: TGCGCCAGCAGCCCCCTCCCCTGGGGGGCCTACGAGCAGTACTTC. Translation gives CASSPLPWGAYEQYF.

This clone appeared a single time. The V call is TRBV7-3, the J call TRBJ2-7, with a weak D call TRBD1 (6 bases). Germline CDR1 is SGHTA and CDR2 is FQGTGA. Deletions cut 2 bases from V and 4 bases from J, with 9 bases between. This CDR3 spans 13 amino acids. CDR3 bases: TGTGCCAGCAGCTTAGGTACAGGGTACGAGCAGTACTTC. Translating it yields CASSLGTGYEQYF.

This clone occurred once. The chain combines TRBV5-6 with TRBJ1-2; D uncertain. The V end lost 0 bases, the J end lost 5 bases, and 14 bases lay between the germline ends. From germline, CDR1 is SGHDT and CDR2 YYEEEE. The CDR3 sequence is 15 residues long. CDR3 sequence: CASSLESIRGYGYTF. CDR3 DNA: TGTGCCAGCAGCTTGGAGTCGATCCGAGGGTATGGCTACACCTTC. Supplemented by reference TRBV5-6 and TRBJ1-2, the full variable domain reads DAGVTQSPTHLIKTRGQQVTLRCSPKSGHDTVSWYQQALGQGPQFIFQYYEEEERQRGNFPDRFSGHQFPNYSSELNVNALLLGDSALYLCASSLESIRGYGYTFGSGTRLTVV.

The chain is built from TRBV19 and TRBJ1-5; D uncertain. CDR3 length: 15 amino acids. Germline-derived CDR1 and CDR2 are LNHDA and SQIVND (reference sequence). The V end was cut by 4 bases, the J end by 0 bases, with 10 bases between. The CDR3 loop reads CASSTQIHSNQPQHF. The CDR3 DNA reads TGTGCCAGTAGTACACAGATTCATAGCAATCAGCCCCAGCATTTT.

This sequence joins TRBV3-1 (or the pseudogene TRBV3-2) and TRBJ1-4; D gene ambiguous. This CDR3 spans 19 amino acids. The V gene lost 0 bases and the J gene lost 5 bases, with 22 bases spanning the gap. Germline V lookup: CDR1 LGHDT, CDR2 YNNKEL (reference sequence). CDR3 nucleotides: TGTGCCAGCAGCCAAGAGCCCTATATCACGAGTAGCAGAAATGAAAAACTGTTTTTT. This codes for CASSQEPYITSSRNEKLFF.

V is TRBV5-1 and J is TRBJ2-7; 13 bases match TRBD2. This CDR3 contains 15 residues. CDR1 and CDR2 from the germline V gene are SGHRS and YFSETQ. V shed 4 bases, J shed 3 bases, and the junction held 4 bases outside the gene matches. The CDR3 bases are TGCGCCAGCAGCCTAGGACTAGCGGGGGACTACGAGCAGTACTTC. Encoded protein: CASSLGLAGDYEQYF. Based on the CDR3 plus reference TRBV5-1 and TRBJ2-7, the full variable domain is KAGVTQTPRYLIKTRGQQVTLSCSPISGHRSVSWYQQTPGQGLQFLFEYFSETQRNKGNFPGRFSGRQFSNSRSEMNVSTLELGDSALYLCASSLGLAGDYEQYFGPGTRLTVT.

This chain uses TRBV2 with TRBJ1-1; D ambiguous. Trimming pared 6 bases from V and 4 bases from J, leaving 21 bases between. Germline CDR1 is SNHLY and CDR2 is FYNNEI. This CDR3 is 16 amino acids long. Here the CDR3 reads CASRQAGYRLSTEAFF. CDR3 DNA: TGTGCCAGCAGGCAAGCGGGGTACCGATTAAGCACTGAAGCTTTCTTT.

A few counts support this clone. DNA of the CDR3: TGTGCCAGCAGCCCCCCGGGACTAGCGAACAATGAGCAGTTCTTC. Translating gives CASSPPGLANNEQFF. The rearrangement links TRBV11-2 to TRBJ2-1, with 10 bases that match TRBD2. This CDR3 spans 15 amino acids. Per the germline V gene, CDR1 is SGHAT and CDR2 is FQNNGV. V lost 5 bases, J lost 5 bases, and 6 bases stayed unmatched.

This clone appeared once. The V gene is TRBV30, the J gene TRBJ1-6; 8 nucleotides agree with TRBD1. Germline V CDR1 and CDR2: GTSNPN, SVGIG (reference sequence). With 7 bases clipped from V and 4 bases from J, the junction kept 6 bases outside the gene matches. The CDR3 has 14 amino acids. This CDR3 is CAYQRTGYNSPLHF. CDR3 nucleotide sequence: TGTGCCTATCAACGGACAGGGTATAATTCACCCCTCCACTTT.

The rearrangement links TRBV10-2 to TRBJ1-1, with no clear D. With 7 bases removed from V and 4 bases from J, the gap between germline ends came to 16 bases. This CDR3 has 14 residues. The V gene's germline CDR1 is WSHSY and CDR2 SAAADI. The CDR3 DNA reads TGCGCCAGCAATGCGGGCCTAGGTGGCACTGAAGCTTTCTTT. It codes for CASNAGLGGTEAFF.

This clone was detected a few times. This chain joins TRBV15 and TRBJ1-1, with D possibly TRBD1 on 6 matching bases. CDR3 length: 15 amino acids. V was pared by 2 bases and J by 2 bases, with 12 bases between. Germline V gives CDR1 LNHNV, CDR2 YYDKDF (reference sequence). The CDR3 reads CATSRPRTVNTEAFF. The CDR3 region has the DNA TGTGCCACCAGCAGACCAAGGACAGTTAACACTGAAGCTTTCTTT.

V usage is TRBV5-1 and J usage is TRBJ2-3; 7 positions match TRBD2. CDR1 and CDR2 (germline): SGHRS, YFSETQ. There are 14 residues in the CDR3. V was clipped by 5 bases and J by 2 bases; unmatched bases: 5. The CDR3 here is CASRTGGSTDTQYF. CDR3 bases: TGCGCCAGCAGAACGGGGGGATCCACAGATACGCAGTATTTT. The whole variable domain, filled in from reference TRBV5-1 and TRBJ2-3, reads KAGVTQTPRYLIKTRGQQVTLSCSPISGHRSVSWYQQTPGQGLQFLFEYFSETQRNKGNFPGRFSGRQFSNSRSEMNVSTLELGDSALYLCASRTGGSTDTQYFGPGTRLTVL.

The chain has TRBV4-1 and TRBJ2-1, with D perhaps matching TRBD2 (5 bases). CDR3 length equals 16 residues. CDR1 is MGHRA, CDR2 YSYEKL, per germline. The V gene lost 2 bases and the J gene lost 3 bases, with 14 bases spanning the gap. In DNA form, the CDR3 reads TGCGCCAGCAGCCAAAGCGGACGGGTGGGCTACAATGAGCAGTTCTTC. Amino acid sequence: CASSQSGRVGYNEQFF.

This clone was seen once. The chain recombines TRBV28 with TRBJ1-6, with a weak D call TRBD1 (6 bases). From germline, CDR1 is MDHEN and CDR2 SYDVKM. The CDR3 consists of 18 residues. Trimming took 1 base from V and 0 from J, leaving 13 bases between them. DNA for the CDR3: TGTGCCAGCAGTTTATCCCAGGGGCTGGGCTCCTATAATTCACCCCTCCACTTT. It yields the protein CASSLSQGLGSYNSPLHF.

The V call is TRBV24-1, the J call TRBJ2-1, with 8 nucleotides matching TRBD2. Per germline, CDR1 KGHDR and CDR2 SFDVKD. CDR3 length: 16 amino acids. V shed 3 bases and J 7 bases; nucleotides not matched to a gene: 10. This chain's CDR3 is CATSDPGTSKGNEQFF. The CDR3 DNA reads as TGTGCCACCAGTGATCCCGGGACTAGTAAGGGGAATGAGCAGTTCTTC.

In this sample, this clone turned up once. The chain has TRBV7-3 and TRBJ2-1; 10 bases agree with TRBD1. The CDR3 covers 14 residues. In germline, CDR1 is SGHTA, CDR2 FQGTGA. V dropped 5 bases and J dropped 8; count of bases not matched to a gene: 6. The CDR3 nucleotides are TGTGCCAGCAGCACGGGACAGGGGACGGATGAGCAGTTCTTC. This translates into CASSTGQGTDEQFF.

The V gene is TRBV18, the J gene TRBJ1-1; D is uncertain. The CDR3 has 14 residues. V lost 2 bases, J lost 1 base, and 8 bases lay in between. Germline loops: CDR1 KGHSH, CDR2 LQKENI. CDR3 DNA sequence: TGTGCCAGCTCACCAGAGGTTAAGAACACTGAAGCTTTCTTT. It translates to CASSPEVKNTEAFF.

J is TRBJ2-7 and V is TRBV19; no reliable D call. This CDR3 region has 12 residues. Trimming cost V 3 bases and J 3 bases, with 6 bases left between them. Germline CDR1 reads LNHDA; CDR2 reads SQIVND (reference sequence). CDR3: CASSMGSYEQYF. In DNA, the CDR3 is TGTGCCAGTAGTATGGGCAGCTACGAGCAGTACTTC.

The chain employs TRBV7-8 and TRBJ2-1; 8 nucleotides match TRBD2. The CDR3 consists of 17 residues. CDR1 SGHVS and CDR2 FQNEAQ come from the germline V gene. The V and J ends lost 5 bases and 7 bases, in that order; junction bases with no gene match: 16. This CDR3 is CASSPIPGTSSFNEQFF. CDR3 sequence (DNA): TGTGCCAGCAGCCCGATTCCTGGGACTAGTTCCTTTAATGAGCAGTTCTTC. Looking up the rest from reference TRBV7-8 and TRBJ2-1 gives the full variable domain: GAGVSQSPRYKVAKRGQDVALRCDPISGHVSLFWYQQALGQGPEFLTYFQNEAQLDKSGLPSDRFFAERPEGSVSTLKIQRTQQEDSAVYLCASSPIPGTSSFNEQFFGPGTRLTVL.

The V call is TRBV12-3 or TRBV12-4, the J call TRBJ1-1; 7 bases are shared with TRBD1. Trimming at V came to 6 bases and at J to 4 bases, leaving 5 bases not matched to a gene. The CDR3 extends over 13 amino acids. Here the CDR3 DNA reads TGTGCCAGCAGACAGGGGATAGGCACTGAAGCTTTCTTT. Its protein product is CASRQGIGTEAFF.

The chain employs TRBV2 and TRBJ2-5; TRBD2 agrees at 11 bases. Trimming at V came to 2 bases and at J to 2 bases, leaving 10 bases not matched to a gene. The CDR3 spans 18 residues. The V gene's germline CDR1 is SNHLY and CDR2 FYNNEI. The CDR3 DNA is TGTGCCAGCAGTGAAACCACCCTAGCGGGGGGAAAACAAGAGACCCAGTACTTC. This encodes CASSETTLAGGKQETQYF.

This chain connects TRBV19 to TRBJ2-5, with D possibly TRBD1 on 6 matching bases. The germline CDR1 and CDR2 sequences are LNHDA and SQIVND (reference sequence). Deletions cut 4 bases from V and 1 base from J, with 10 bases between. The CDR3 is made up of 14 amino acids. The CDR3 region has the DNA TGTGCCAGTAGTAACGGACAGCCCCAAGAGACCCAGTACTTC. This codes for CASSNGQPQETQYF. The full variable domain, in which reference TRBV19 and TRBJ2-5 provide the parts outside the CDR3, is DGGITQSPKYLFRKEGQNVTLSCEQNLNHDAMYWYRQDPGQGLRLIYYSQIVNDFQKGDIAEGYSVSREKKESFPLTVTSAQKNPTAFYLCASSNGQPQETQYFGPGTRLLVL.

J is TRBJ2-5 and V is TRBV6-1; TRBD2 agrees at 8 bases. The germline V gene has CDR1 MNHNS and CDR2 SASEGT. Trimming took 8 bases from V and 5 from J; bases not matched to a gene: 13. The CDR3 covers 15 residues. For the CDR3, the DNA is TGTGCCAGCGGACTGGACGGGACTAGTGCCGAGACCCAGTACTTC. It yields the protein CASGLDGTSAETQYF.

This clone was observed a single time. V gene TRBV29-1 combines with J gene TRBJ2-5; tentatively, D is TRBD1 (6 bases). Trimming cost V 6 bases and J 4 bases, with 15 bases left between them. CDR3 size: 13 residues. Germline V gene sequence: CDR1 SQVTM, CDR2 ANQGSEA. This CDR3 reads CSVTTLRGETQYF. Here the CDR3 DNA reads TGCAGCGTGACGACCCTCAGGGGAGAGACCCAGTACTTC.

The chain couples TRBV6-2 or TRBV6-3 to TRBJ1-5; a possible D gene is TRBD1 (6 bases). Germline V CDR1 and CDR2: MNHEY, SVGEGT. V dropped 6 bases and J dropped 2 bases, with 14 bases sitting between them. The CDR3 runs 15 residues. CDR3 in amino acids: CASSPQGDGNQPQHF. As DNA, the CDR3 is TGTGCCAGCAGCCCACAGGGAGACGGCAATCAGCCCCAGCATTTT.

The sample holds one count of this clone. CDR3 sequence reads: CASSRVSLGEAFF. The CDR3 DNA is TGCGCCAGCAGCCGGGTGAGTCTAGGAGAAGCTTTCTTT. The V and J genes are TRBV4-1 and TRBJ1-1, with D uncertain. From germline, CDR1 is MGHRA and CDR2 YSYEKL. V was trimmed by 4 bases and J by 8 bases, leaving 14 bases between them. The CDR3 is 13 residues long.

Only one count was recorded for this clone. The CDR3 DNA reads as TGCGCCAGCAGCTCCTTACGACTAGCGGAAGTGTACAATGAGCAGTTCTTC. Translating gives CASSSLRLAEVYNEQFF. The V call is TRBV5-1, the J call TRBJ2-1; 9 bases match TRBD2. CDR3 length: 17 residues. Germline V CDR1 and CDR2: SGHRS, YFSETQ. The ends lost 3 bases at V and 4 bases at J; junction bases unmatched: 11.